A selection of T cell receptor beta chains follows, all from one sample in a study of blood T cell repertoires in COVID-19. Produced via immunoSEQ multiplex PCR; TCRdb's table is partial and in-frame only. The sample holds some 220,000 clones, 80% to 85% seen once. The sample taken for sequencing was peripheral blood. The receptors shown here come from a woman between 65 and 79 years old with COVID-19, enrolled during active disease. Both conserved end residues are part of each CDR3. A D gene is named only where the DNA matches it firmly. Part of the rows lack a size; the others show once, few, many or a class for expanded clones.

j_call: TRBJ1-6
clone_size: -
d_call: -
v_call: TRBV30
cdr3_length: 14
cdr3_aa: CAWSQGSNNSPLHF
cdr3_nt: TGTGCCTGGAGTCAGGGTAGCAATAATTCACCCCTCCACTTT

j_call: TRBJ2-6
clone_size: -
d_call: -
v_call: TRBV27
cdr3_length: 15
cdr3_aa: CASSLLLAGANVLTF
cdr3_nt: TGTGCCAGCAGTCTACTACTAGCCGGGGCCAACGTCCTGACTTTC

j_call: TRBJ1-4
clone_size: -
d_call: TRBD1
v_call: TRBV28
cdr3_length: 15
cdr3_aa: CASSPRDSPNEKLFF
cdr3_nt: TGTGCCAGCAGTCCCCGGGACAGCCCTAATGAAAAACTGTTTTTT

j_call: TRBJ2-1
clone_size: -
d_call: TRBD2
v_call: TRBV6-2/TRBV6-3
cdr3_length: 17
cdr3_aa: CASSQRGLAGGRYEQFF
cdr3_nt: TGTGCCAGCAGTCAAAGAGGACTAGCGGGAGGGAGGTATGAGCAGTTCTTC

j_call: TRBJ2-7
clone_size: -
d_call: TRBD1
v_call: TRBV27
cdr3_length: 17
cdr3_aa: CASSSAARQGLGIEQYF
cdr3_nt: TGTGCCAGCAGCTCCGCGGCTCGACAGGGGTTGGGAATCGAGCAGTACTTC

j_call: TRBJ2-7
clone_size: -
d_call: TRBD2
v_call: TRBV6-5
cdr3_length: 14
cdr3_aa: CASRSTSGRYEQYF
cdr3_nt: TGTGCCAGCAGGTCGACTAGCGGGAGATACGAGCAGTACTTC

j_call: TRBJ1-5
clone_size: -
d_call: TRBD1
v_call: TRBV6-2/TRBV6-3
cdr3_length: 15
cdr3_aa: CASSRDRESSQPQHF
cdr3_nt: TGTGCCAGCAGCCGAGACAGGGAGAGTAGTCAGCCCCAGCATTTT

j_call: TRBJ1-2
clone_size: -
d_call: -
v_call: TRBV5-4
cdr3_length: 16
cdr3_aa: CASSPGGARGGYGYTF
cdr3_nt: TGTGCCAGCAGTCCTGGTGGAGCAAGGGGCGGCTATGGCTACACCTTC

j_call: TRBJ1-4
clone_size: -
d_call: TRBD1
v_call: TRBV5-4
cdr3_length: 15
cdr3_aa: CASSSDRGRSEKLFF
cdr3_nt: TGTGCCAGCAGCTCCGACAGGGGGCGATCTGAAAAACTGTTTTTT

j_call: TRBJ2-5
clone_size: -
d_call: -
v_call: TRBV10-3
cdr3_length: 11
cdr3_aa: CAISGGETQYF
cdr3_nt: TGTGCCATCAGTGGAGGTGAGACCCAGTACTTC

j_call: TRBJ2-4
clone_size: -
d_call: TRBD1
v_call: TRBV14
cdr3_length: 16
cdr3_aa: CASSRTGGGGKNIQYF
cdr3_nt: TGTGCCAGCAGCCGGACAGGGGGCGGGGGCAAAAACATTCAGTACTTC

j_call: TRBJ2-5
clone_size: -
d_call: -
v_call: TRBV19
cdr3_length: 17
cdr3_aa: CASSKTPPGHGEETQYF
cdr3_nt: TGTGCCAGTAGTAAGACACCCCCCGGCCACGGGGAGGAGACCCAGTACTTC

j_call: TRBJ1-2
clone_size: -
d_call: TRBD1
v_call: TRBV7-2
cdr3_length: 13
cdr3_aa: CASSSGQNYGYTF
cdr3_nt: TGTGCCAGCAGCTCGGGACAGAACTATGGCTACACCTTC

j_call: TRBJ2-7
clone_size: -
d_call: TRBD1
v_call: TRBV29-1
cdr3_length: 13
cdr3_aa: CSVWDSHSYEQYF
cdr3_nt: TGCAGCGTTTGGGACAGCCACTCCTACGAGCAGTACTTC

j_call: TRBJ2-7
clone_size: -
d_call: TRBD2
v_call: TRBV7-2
cdr3_length: 16
cdr3_aa: CASSLAGSSGHYEQYF
cdr3_nt: TGTGCCAGCAGCTTAGCGGGATCTAGCGGACACTACGAGCAGTACTTC

j_call: TRBJ1-5
clone_size: -
d_call: -
v_call: TRBV2
cdr3_length: 14
cdr3_aa: CASGSDEGNQPQHF
cdr3_nt: TGTGCCAGCGGGTCAGATGAGGGCAATCAGCCCCAGCATTTT

j_call: TRBJ1-5
clone_size: few
d_call: TRBD1
v_call: TRBV19
cdr3_length: 18
cdr3_aa: CASSALTGRVDSNQPQHF
cdr3_nt: TGTGCCAGTAGTGCCTTGACAGGGCGGGTCGACAGCAATCAGCCCCAGCATTTT

j_call: TRBJ1-2
clone_size: -
d_call: -
v_call: TRBV14
cdr3_length: 14
cdr3_aa: CASSQPGQTYGYTF
cdr3_nt: TGTGCCAGCAGCCAACCAGGACAGACCTATGGCTACACCTTC

j_call: TRBJ1-2
clone_size: -
d_call: -
v_call: TRBV28
cdr3_length: 13
cdr3_aa: CASSPGENYGYTF
cdr3_nt: TGTGCCAGCAGTCCAGGGGAGAACTATGGCTACACCTTC

j_call: TRBJ2-1
clone_size: -
d_call: TRBD2
v_call: TRBV19
cdr3_length: 14
cdr3_aa: CASRSRERNNEQFF
cdr3_nt: TGTGCCAGTAGATCGCGGGAGAGAAACAATGAGCAGTTCTTC

j_call: TRBJ2-2
clone_size: few
d_call: -
v_call: TRBV9
cdr3_length: 15
cdr3_aa: CASSVETVNTGELFF
cdr3_nt: TGTGCCAGCAGCGTAGAGACAGTCAACACCGGGGAGCTGTTTTTT

j_call: TRBJ2-1
clone_size: -
d_call: TRBD2
v_call: TRBV12-5
cdr3_length: 14
cdr3_aa: CASRREGLDNEQFF
cdr3_nt: TGTGCTAGTAGGCGGGAGGGCTTGGACAATGAGCAGTTCTTC

j_call: TRBJ2-5
clone_size: -
d_call: -
v_call: TRBV7-9
cdr3_length: 12
cdr3_aa: CASSPLRETQYF
cdr3_nt: TGTGCCAGCAGCCCACTTCGGGAGACCCAGTACTTC

j_call: TRBJ1-1
clone_size: few
d_call: -
v_call: TRBV7-9
cdr3_length: 14
cdr3_aa: CASSSSGTTTEAFF
cdr3_nt: TGTGCCAGCAGCTCCTCCGGGACTACCACTGAAGCTTTCTTT

j_call: TRBJ1-1
clone_size: once
d_call: -
v_call: TRBV19
cdr3_length: 18
cdr3_aa: CASSFGSRGVFMNTEAFF
cdr3_nt: TGTGCCAGTAGTTTCGGTTCAAGGGGCGTATTCATGAACACTGAAGCTTTCTTT

j_call: TRBJ1-2
clone_size: -
d_call: -
v_call: TRBV24-1
cdr3_length: 14
cdr3_aa: CATSSETVAYGYTF
cdr3_nt: TGTGCCACCAGCTCCGAGACAGTTGCTTATGGCTACACCTTC

j_call: TRBJ2-7
clone_size: -
d_call: -
v_call: TRBV28
cdr3_length: 15
cdr3_aa: CASSPLRVAVYEQYF
cdr3_nt: TGTGCCAGCAGCCCCTTGAGGGTTGCGGTCTACGAGCAGTACTTC

j_call: TRBJ2-1
clone_size: -
d_call: TRBD2
v_call: TRBV11-2
cdr3_length: 15
cdr3_aa: CASSLGAGGGNEQFF
cdr3_nt: TGTGCCAGCAGCTTAGGGGCGGGAGGTGGTAATGAGCAGTTCTTC

j_call: TRBJ2-3
clone_size: -
d_call: TRBD1
v_call: TRBV29-1
cdr3_length: 19
cdr3_aa: CSVAGGQGKVQRSTDTQYF
cdr3_nt: TGCAGCGTTGCTGGAGGACAGGGGAAAGTCCAACGATCCACAGATACGCAGTATTTT

j_call: TRBJ1-2
clone_size: once
d_call: -
v_call: TRBV9
cdr3_length: 13
cdr3_aa: CASSVPGSYGYTF
cdr3_nt: TGTGCCAGCAGCGTCCCGGGGTCCTATGGCTACACCTTC

j_call: TRBJ2-1
clone_size: once
d_call: -
v_call: TRBV3-1/TRBV3-2
cdr3_length: 15
cdr3_aa: CASSQGFRGSDEQFF
cdr3_nt: TGTGCCAGCAGCCAAGGATTCAGGGGCTCGGATGAGCAGTTCTTC

j_call: TRBJ2-7
clone_size: -
d_call: TRBD2
v_call: TRBV24-1
cdr3_length: 16
cdr3_aa: CATSDPNSGSSYEQYF
cdr3_nt: TGTGCCACCAGTGATCCAAATAGCGGGAGCTCCTACGAGCAGTACTTC

j_call: TRBJ2-6
clone_size: -
d_call: -
v_call: TRBV19
cdr3_length: 15
cdr3_aa: CASSRRVAGANVLTF
cdr3_nt: TGTGCCAGTAGTAGAAGAGTAGCCGGGGCCAACGTCCTGACTTTC

j_call: TRBJ1-1
clone_size: few
d_call: -
v_call: TRBV6-6
cdr3_length: 16
cdr3_aa: CASTLTVGVKNTEAFF
cdr3_nt: TGTGCCAGCACCCTCACGGTCGGGGTGAAGAACACTGAAGCTTTCTTT

j_call: TRBJ2-3
clone_size: -
d_call: TRBD1
v_call: TRBV10-3
cdr3_length: 15
cdr3_aa: CATGDRGSRTDTQYF
cdr3_nt: TGTGCCACCGGGGACAGGGGTTCCCGGACAGATACGCAGTATTTT

j_call: TRBJ2-5
clone_size: -
d_call: TRBD2
v_call: TRBV5-8
cdr3_length: 16
cdr3_aa: CASSSRTSGGQETQYF
cdr3_nt: TGTGCCAGCAGCTCAAGGACTAGCGGGGGACAAGAGACCCAGTACTTC

j_call: TRBJ2-1
clone_size: -
d_call: TRBD2
v_call: TRBV5-5
cdr3_length: 14
cdr3_aa: CASSLRLAANEQFF
cdr3_nt: TGTGCCAGCAGCTTACGACTAGCAGCGAATGAGCAGTTCTTC

j_call: TRBJ1-4
clone_size: once
d_call: -
v_call: TRBV7-3
cdr3_length: 15
cdr3_aa: CASSSGGGTNEKLFF
cdr3_nt: TGTGCCAGCAGCTCGGGAGGGGGAACTAATGAAAAACTGTTTTTT

j_call: TRBJ1-5
clone_size: -
d_call: TRBD1
v_call: TRBV28
cdr3_length: 15
cdr3_aa: CASSLGQGGFQPQHF
cdr3_nt: TGTGCCAGCAGTTTAGGACAGGGTGGATTTCAGCCCCAGCATTTT

j_call: TRBJ2-6
clone_size: -
d_call: TRBD1
v_call: TRBV5-1
cdr3_length: 18
cdr3_aa: CASSRNRTGGTGANVLTF
cdr3_nt: TGCGCCAGCAGCAGAAATAGGACAGGGGGGACTGGGGCCAACGTCCTGACTTTC